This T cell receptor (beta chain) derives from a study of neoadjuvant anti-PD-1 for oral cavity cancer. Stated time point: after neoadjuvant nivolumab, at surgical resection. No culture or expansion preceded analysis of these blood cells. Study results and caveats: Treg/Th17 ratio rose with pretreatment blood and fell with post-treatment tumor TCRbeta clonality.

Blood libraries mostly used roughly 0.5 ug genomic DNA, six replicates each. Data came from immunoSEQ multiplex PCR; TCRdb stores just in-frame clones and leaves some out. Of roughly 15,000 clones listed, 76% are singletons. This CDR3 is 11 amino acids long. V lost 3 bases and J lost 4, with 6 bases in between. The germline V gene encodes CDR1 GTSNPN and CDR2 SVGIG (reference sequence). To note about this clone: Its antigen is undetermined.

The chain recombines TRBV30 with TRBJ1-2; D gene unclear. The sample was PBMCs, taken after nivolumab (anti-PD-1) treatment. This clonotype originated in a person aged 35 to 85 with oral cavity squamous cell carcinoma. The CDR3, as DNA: TGTGCCTGGAGCGGGTTCTATGGCTACACCTTC. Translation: CAWSGFYGYTF. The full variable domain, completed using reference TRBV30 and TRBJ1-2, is SQTIHQWPATLVQPVGSPLSLECTVEGTSNPNLYWYRQAAGRGLQLLFYSVGIGQISSEVPQNLSASRPQDRQFILSSKKLLLSDSGFYLCAWSGFYGYTFGSGTRLTVV.